This T cell receptor beta chain comes out of a study of T cell repertoires in cytomegalovirus infection. Study details: Both CMV infection and a matching HLA type were indicated by public TCR beta signatures.

Each CDR3 protein is one row after TCRdb ran MiXCR on the reads. The profile shows hundreds of thousands of distinct CDR3 sequences, about 30% of them singletons. On this clonotype: As yet, its antigen is unknown.

This CDR3 region has 16 residues. With 6 bases removed from V and 0 bases from J, the gap between germline ends came to 17 bases. Sequences were derived from cultured CD8+ T cells from PBMCs, sampled from culture after CMV antigen stimulation. The origin of this receptor is a human donor in good health (CMV status not recorded). Some clones in this sample may be carry-over from other donors' samples. This rearrangement joins TRBV12-3 or TRBV12-4 to TRBJ1-1; D call uncertain. As DNA, the CDR3 is TGTGCCAGCAGCTCGTCCGCAAAGCGCGTGAACACTGAAGCTTTCTTT. As protein: CASSSSAKRVNTEAFF.